The next 3 T cell receptor beta chains were all read from a single sample in a study of T cell repertoires in cytomegalovirus infection. From the reads, TCRdb called clonotypes with MiXCR, one entry per CDR3 protein. Of about 310,000 distinct CDR3 sequences detected, around 25% appear once; the ten largest clones hold about an eighth. These TCRs are of unknown antigen specificity. Specimen: cultured PBMCs, collected from culture after CMV antigen stimulation. The receptor set was obtained from a human donor in good health (CMV status not recorded). Some clones in this sample may be carry-over from other donors' samples.

Only a few counts were recorded for this clonotype. V usage is TRBV5-1 and J usage is TRBJ2-4; 7 bases fit TRBD2. Trimming took 0 bases from V and 9 from J; bases not matched to a gene: 9. The germline V gene encodes CDR1 SGHRS and CDR2 YFSETQ. The CDR3 runs 15 residues. This CDR3 reads CASSLVPSGMSIQYF. As DNA, the CDR3 is TGCGCCAGCAGCTTGGTTCCCAGCGGGATGAGCATTCAGTACTTC.

This sequence joins TRBV18 and TRBJ1-2, with D unclear. CDR1 and CDR2 from the germline V gene are KGHSH and LQKENI. The CDR3 is 15 amino acids. Trimming cost V 0 bases and J 2 bases, with 10 bases left between them. The CDR3 bases are TGTGCCAGCTCACCACCGACCGGGCTCAACTATGGCTACACCTTC. Amino acids: CASSPPTGLNYGYTF.

The CDR3: CASSLETSGRAPPEELFF. CDR3 in DNA: TGTGCCAGCAGTTTAGAAACTAGCGGGAGAGCCCCCCCCGAGGAGCTGTTTTTT. The chain recombines TRBV12-3 or TRBV12-4 with TRBJ2-2; 11 bases agree with TRBD2. V shed 1 base, J shed 10 bases, and the junction held 14 bases outside the gene matches. The CDR3 is 18 residues long.